Here is one T cell receptor beta chain with its context. These data belong to a study of T cell changes during pregnancy in multiple sclerosis. Assay used: immunoSEQ multiplex PCR; TCRdb lists only in-frame clones, some missing. The profile shows under 50,000 clones, just under 95% of them singletons. This specimen was CD8+ T cells from peripheral blood mononuclear cells, taken in the third trimester of pregnancy. This TCR derives from a female donor with multiple sclerosis, enrolled in a pregnancy study.

CDR3 sequence reads: CACTGQEATGELFF. In DNA form, the CDR3 reads TGTGCCTGCACGGGACAGGAGGCCACCGGGGAGCTGTTTTTT. The chain links TRBV30 to TRBJ2-2, with 8 bases matching TRBD1. Losses at the gene ends were 6 bases for V and 4 bases for J; bases not matched to a gene: 7. CDR3 length: 14 residues. Germline CDR1 GTSNPN, CDR2 SVGIG (reference sequence).